Reported below is one TCR beta chain. Antigen specificity is unknown. Per germline, CDR1 LNHDA and CDR2 SQIVND (reference sequence). Trimming removed 5 bases from V and 1 base from J, with 11 bases in between. The CDR3 extends over 14 amino acids. 60 Vbeta and 13 Jbeta primers were used in PCR. Profiled with immunoSEQ multiplex PCR; TCRdb holds only in-frame clones, not every one. The sample lists about 300,000 clones, more than 80% seen once, with 3.5% to 4.5% in the top ten. Donors consisted of healthy bone marrow donors. These data are taken from a study of cytomegalovirus exposure and HLA in healthy donors. Study-wide points: Among TCR beta chains, those listed as cytomegalovirus-associated numbered about 150. Presence/absence analyses assumed roughly uniform sequencing depth across donors.

The clonotype originates from a man between 35 and 55 years old in good health and CMV-seropositive. The rearrangement uses TRBV19 and TRBJ1-1; TRBD1 might be the D (5 bases). The sample comprised PBMCs. CDR3 nucleotide sequence: TGTGCCAGTAGTCAAGGGGCTACGAACACTGAAGCTTTCTTT. Its protein is CASSQGATNTEAFF. The full variable domain, its missing parts supplied by reference TRBV19 and TRBJ1-1, is DGGITQSPKYLFRKEGQNVTLSCEQNLNHDAMYWYRQDPGQGLRLIYYSQIVNDFQKGDIAEGYSVSREKKESFPLTVTSAQKNPTAFYLCASSQGATNTEAFFGQGTRLTVV.